The rows below give T cell receptor beta chains drawn from one sample of a study of early T cells in non-severe SARS-CoV-2 infection. TCRdb fed the 5' RACE reads into MiXCR, producing one record per CDR3 protein. The sample contains roughly 43,000 distinct CDR3 sequences, about 25% of which appear only once. This specimen consisted of whole blood, obtained at baseline. The receptors come from an adult who was a healthcare worker with PCR-confirmed SARS-CoV-2 infection or an uninfected control (not recorded which). Each CDR3 is given with its conserved first and last residue. A D gene is named only where the DNA matches it firmly. Expanded clones are given a class, and other clones once, few, many or no size at all.

j_call | v_call | d_call | clone_size | cdr3_nt | cdr3_aa
TRBJ2-1 | TRBV3-1 | TRBD2 | many | TGTGCCAGCAGTGTTACTAGCGGCGACAATGAGCAGTTCTTC | CASSVTSGDNEQFF
TRBJ1-2 | TRBV20-1 | NA | NA | TGCAGTGCTAGAGATGGGACTATGGGGCCAAACTATGGCTACACCTTC | CSARDGTMGPNYGYTF
TRBJ1-5 | TRBV12-3/TRBV12-4 | NA | NA | TGTGCCAGCAGTCCCGACAGGCCCAATCAGCCCCAGCATTTT | CASSPDRPNQPQHF
TRBJ2-5 | TRBV19 | TRBD2 | NA | TGTGCCAGTAGTCCGTATAGCGGGGCACACCAAGAGACCCAGTACTTC | CASSPYSGAHQETQYF
TRBJ1-3 | TRBV6-8 | NA | NA | TGTGCCAGCACCGCACACCCGGGACCAAACACCATATATTTT | CASTAHPGPNTIYF
TRBJ2-1 | TRBV19 | NA | NA | TGTGCCAGTAGTCCCAGACAGGAACGGAATGAGCAGTTCTTC | CASSPRQERNEQFF
TRBJ1-5 | TRBV4-1 | NA | NA | TGCGCCAGCAGCCAAGGGCGCAGGGGCGGCAATCAGCCCCAGCATTTT | CASSQGRRGGNQPQHF
TRBJ1-5 | TRBV2 | NA | NA | TGTGCCAGCAGTGTCGGCAGGGCTGATCAGCCCCAGCATTTT | CASSVGRADQPQHF
TRBJ1-1 | TRBV23-1 | NA | few | TGCGCCAGCAGTCAATCGGGGGGGCTCACTGAAGCCTTCTTT | CASSQSGGLTEAFF
TRBJ1-1 | TRBV6-6 | NA | many | TGTGCCAGCAGTTACCAGCCGAGTTCTGAAGCTTTCTTT | CASSYQPSSEAFF
TRBJ2-4 | TRBV13 | NA | many | TGTGCCAGCAGCCTATTGGGTGCCAAAAACATTCAGTACTTC | CASSLLGAKNIQYF
TRBJ2-7 | TRBV4-1 | TRBD2 | NA | TGCGCCAGCAGCCAAGGTAGCGGGGCGTACGAGCAGTACTTC | CASSQGSGAYEQYF
TRBJ2-2 | TRBV2 | TRBD2 | NA | TGTGCCAGCAGGCGGGGGGCCCAGACCGGGGAGCTGTTTTTT | CASRRGAQTGELFF
TRBJ2-2 | TRBV19 | NA | NA | TGTGCCAGCGGGTCTGAATTCCGGAACACCGGGGAGCTGTTTTTT | CASGSEFRNTGELFF
TRBJ1-3 | TRBV7-2 | NA | few | TGTGCCAGCAGCTTAACCTCAACAGGGAACTCTGGAAACACCATATATTTT | CASSLTSTGNSGNTIYF
TRBJ2-2 | TRBV7-8 | NA | NA | TGTGCCAGCAGACCGGGACTTTCGAACACCGGGGAGCTGTTTTTT | CASRPGLSNTGELFF